This paragraph covers one TCR beta chain sequence. The antigen is unknown. The junction differs from germline at one of its ends, possibly a read error. A modified ARM-PCR protocol with three rounds of nested PCR amplified TCRbeta. Using its own MiXCR run on the multiplex PCR reads, TCRdb lists one record per CDR3 protein. The repertoire holds 90,000 to 110,000 distinct CDR3 sequences, with 50% to 70% as singletons. No cell sorting was done before RNA was extracted from the tissue. More than 3 cm separated this lung sample from the edge of the tumor. Germline V gene data show CDR1 as MNHEY and CDR2 as SVGAGI. CDR3 size: 14 residues. The source of the sample is a study of tumor and adjacent non-tumor tissue in lung cancer. Study results and caveats: Patients with more diverse tumor TCRs had worse survival.

The chain carries TRBV6-5 and TRBJ2-7, with D possibly TRBD1 on 6 matching bases. The source of this sequence is a man in his 60s with non-small cell lung cancer. The sample comprised distant non-tumor lung tissue. This chain's CDR3 is CTSSYGTWGNEQYF. The CDR3 DNA reads as TGTACCAGCAGTTACGGGACATGGGGCAACGAGCAGTACTTC.